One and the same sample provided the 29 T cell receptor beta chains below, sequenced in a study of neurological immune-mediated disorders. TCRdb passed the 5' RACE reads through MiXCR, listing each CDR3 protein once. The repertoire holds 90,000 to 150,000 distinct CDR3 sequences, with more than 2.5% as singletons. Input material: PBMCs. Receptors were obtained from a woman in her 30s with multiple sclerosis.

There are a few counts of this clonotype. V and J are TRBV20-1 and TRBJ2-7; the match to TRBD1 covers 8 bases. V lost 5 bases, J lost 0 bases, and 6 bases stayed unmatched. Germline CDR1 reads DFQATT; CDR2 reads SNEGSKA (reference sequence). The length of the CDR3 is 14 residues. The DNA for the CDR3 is TGCAGTGCTCTATCGACAGGGGCCTCCTACGAGCAGTACTTC. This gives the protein CSALSTGASYEQYF.

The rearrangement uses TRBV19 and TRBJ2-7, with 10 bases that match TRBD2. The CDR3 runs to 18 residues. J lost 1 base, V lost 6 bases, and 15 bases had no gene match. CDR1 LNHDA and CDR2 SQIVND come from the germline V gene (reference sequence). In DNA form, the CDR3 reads TGTGCCAGTAGCCCCGGGGGAACTAGCGGGAAGAATTCCTACGAGCAGTACTTC. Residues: CASSPGGTSGKNSYEQYF.

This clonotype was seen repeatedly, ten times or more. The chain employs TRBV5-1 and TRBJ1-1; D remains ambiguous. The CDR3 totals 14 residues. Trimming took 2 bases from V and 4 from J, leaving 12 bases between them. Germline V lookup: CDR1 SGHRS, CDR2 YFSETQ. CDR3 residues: CASSFGEGSTEAFF. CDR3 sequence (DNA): TGCGCCAGCAGCTTCGGGGAAGGGTCCACTGAAGCTTTCTTT.

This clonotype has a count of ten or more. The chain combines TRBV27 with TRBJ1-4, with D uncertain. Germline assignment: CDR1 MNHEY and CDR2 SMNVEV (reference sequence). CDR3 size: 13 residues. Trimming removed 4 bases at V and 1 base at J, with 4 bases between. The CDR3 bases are TGTGCCAGCAGTTCCAGAACTAATGAAAAACTGTTTTTT. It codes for CASSSRTNEKLFF.

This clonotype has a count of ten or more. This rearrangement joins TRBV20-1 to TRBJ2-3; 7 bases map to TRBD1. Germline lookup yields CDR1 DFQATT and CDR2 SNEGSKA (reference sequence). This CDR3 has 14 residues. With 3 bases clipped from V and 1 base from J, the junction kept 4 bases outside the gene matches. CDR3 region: CSASWTGGTDTQYF. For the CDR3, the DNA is TGCAGTGCTAGTTGGACAGGCGGCACAGATACGCAGTATTTT.

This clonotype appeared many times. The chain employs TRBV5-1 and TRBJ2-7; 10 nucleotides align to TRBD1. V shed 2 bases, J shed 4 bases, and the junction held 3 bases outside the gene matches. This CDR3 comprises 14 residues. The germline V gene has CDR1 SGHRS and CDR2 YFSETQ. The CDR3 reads CASSLGQGVYEQYF. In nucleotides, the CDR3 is TGCGCCAGCAGCTTAGGACAGGGGGTGTACGAGCAGTACTTC.

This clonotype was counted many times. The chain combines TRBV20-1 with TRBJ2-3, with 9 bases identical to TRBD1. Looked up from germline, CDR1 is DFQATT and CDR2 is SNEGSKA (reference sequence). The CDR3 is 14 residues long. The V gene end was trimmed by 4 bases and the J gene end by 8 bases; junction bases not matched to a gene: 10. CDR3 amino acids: CSATPGQGGGTQYF. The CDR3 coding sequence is TGCAGTGCTACCCCGGGACAGGGTGGAGGTACGCAGTATTTT.

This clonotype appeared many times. The CDR3 protein is CASSVVPSGNEQFF. Written as DNA, the CDR3 is TGTGCCAGCAGCGTAGTTCCTAGCGGAAATGAGCAGTTCTTC. V is TRBV9 and J is TRBJ2-1; 7 nucleotides align to TRBD2. The germline V gene has CDR1 SGDLS and CDR2 YYNGEE. With V trimmed by 0 bases and J by 7 bases, 4 bases remained unmatched. The CDR3 is 14 residues long.

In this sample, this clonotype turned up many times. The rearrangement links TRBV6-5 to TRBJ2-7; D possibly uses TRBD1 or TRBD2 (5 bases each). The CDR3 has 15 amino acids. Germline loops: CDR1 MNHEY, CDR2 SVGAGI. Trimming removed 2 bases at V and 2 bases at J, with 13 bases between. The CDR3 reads CASSYSMGVTYEQYF. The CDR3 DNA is TGTGCCAGCAGTTACAGCATGGGGGTTACCTACGAGCAGTACTTC.

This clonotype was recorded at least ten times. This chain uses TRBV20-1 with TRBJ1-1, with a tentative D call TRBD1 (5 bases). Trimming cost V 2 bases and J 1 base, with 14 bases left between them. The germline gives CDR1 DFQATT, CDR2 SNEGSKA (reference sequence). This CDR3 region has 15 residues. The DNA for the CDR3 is TGCAGTGCTAGACAGGGCCCCGGCACGAACACTGAAGCTTTCTTT. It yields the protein CSARQGPGTNTEAFF.

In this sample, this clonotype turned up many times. CDR3 DNA sequence: TGCAGTGCTAGATCCCCCTTTGGGACAGCTTACAATGAGCAGTTCTTC. This gives the protein CSARSPFGTAYNEQFF. The genes are TRBV20-1 and TRBJ2-1, with TRBD1 matching 7 bases. The ends lost 2 bases at V and 4 bases at J; junction bases unmatched: 11. CDR1 and CDR2 from the germline V gene are DFQATT and SNEGSKA (reference sequence). CDR3 length: 16 residues.

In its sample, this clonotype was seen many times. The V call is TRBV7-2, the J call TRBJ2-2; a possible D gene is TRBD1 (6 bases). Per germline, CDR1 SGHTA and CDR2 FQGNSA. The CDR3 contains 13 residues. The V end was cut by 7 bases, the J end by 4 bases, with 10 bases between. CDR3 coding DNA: TGTGCCAGCATCTCAGGGGTCACCGGGGAGCTGTTTTTT. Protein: CASISGVTGELFF.

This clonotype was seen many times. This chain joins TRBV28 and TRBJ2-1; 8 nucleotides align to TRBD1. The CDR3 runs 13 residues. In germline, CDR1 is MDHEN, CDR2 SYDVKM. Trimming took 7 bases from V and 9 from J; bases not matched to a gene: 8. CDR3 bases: TGTGCCAGCATATATCAGGGGGCTGGTGAGCAGTTCTTC. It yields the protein CASIYQGAGEQFF.

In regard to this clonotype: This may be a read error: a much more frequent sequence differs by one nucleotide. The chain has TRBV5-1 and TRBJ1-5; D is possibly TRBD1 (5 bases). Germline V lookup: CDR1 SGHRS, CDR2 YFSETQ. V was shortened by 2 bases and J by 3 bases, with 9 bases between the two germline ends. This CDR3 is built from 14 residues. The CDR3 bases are TGCGCCAGCAGCTTAACAGGATACAATCAGCCCCAGCATTTT. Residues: CASSLTGYNQPQHF. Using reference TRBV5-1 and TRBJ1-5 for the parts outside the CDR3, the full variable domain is KAGVTQTPRYLIKTRGQQVTLSCSPISGHRSVSWYQQTPGQGLQFLFEYFSETQRNKGNFPGRFSGRQFSNSRSEMNVSTLELGDSALYLCASSLTGYNQPQHFGDGTRLSIL.

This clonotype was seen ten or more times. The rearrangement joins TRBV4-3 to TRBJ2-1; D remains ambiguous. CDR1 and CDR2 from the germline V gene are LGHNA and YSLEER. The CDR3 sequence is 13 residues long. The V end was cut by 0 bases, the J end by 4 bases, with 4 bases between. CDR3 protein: CASSQEAYNEQFF. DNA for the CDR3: TGCGCCAGCAGCCAAGAGGCTTACAATGAGCAGTTCTTC.

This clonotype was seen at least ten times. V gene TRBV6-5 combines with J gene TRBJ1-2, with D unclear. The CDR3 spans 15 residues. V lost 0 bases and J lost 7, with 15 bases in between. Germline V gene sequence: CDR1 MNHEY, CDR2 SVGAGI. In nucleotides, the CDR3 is TGTGCCAGCAGTTACTCGAGGAGCGGACCGTTTGGCTACACCTTC. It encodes CASSYSRSGPFGYTF.

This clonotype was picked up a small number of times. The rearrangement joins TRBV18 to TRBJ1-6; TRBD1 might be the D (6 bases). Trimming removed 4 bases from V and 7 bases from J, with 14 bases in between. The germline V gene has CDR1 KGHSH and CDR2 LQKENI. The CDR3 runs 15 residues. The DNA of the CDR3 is TGTGCCAGCTCACATGAACAGGGTCGGAATTCACCCCTCCACTTT. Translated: CASSHEQGRNSPLHF.

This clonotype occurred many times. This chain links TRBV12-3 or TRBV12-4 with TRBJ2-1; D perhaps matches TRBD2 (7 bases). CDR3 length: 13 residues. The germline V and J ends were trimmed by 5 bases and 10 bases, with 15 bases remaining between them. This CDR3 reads CASSPVGGPEQFF. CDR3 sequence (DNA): TGTGCCAGCAGTCCAGTCGGGGGGCCGGAGCAGTTCTTC.

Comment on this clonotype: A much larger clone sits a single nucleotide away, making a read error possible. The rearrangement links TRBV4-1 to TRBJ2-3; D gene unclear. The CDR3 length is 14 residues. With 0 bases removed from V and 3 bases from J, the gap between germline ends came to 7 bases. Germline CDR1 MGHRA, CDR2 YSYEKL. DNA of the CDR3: TGCGCCAGCAGCCAAGATATTACGACAGATACGCAGTATTTT. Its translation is CASSQDITTDTQYF.

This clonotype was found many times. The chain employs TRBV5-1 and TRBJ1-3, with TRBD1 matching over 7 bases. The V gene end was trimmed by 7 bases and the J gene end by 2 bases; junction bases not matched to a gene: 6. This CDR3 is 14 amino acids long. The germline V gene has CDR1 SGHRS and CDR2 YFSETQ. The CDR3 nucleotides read TGCGCCAGCTCGGACAGGTCCCCTGGAAACACCATATATTTT. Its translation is CASSDRSPGNTIYF. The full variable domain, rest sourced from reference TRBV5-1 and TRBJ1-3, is KAGVTQTPRYLIKTRGQQVTLSCSPISGHRSVSWYQQTPGQGLQFLFEYFSETQRNKGNFPGRFSGRQFSNSRSEMNVSTLELGDSALYLCASSDRSPGNTIYFGEGSWLTVV.

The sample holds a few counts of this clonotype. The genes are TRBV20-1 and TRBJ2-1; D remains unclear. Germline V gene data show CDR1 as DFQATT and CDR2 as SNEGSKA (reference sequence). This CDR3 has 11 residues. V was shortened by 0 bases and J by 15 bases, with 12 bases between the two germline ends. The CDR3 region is CSAREDERPFF. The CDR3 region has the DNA TGCAGTGCTAGAGAGGACGAAAGGCCGTTCTTC.

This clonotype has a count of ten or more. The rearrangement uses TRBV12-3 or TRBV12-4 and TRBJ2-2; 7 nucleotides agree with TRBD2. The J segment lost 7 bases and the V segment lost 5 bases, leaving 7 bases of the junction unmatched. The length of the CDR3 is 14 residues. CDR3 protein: CASSESGKGGELFF. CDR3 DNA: TGTGCCAGCAGTGAAAGCGGGAAAGGCGGGGAGCTGTTTTTT.

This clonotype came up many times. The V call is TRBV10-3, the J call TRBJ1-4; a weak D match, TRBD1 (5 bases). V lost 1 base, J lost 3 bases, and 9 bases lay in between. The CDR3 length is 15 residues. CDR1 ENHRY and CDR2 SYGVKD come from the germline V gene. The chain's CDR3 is CAISEWTGPNEKLFF. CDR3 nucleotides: TGTGCCATCAGTGAGTGGACGGGACCTAATGAAAAACTGTTTTTT.

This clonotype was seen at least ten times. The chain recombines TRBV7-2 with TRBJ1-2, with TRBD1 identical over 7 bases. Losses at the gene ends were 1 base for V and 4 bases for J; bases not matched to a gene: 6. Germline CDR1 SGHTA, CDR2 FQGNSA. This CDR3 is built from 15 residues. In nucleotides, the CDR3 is TGTGCCAGCAGCTTAGGGAAGGGGGCTGGCTATGGCTACACCTTC. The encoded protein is CASSLGKGAGYGYTF.

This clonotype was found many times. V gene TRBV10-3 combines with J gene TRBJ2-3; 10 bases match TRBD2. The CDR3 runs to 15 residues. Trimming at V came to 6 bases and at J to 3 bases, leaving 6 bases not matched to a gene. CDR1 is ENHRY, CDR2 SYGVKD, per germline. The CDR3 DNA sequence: TGTGCCATCAGGTCTAGCGGGGGACCAACAGATACGCAGTATTTT. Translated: CAIRSSGGPTDTQYF.

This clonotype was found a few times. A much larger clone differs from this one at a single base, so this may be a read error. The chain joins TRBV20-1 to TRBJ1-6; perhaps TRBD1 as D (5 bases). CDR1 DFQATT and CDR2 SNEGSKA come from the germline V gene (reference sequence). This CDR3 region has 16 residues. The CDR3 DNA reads TGCAGTGCTAGAGATAGGAGGGGCTACTATAATTCACACCTCCACTTT. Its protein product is CSARDRRGYYNSHLHF.

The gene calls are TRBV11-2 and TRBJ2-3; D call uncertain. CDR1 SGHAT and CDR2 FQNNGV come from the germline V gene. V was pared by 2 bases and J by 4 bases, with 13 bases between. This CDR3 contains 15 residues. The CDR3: CASSLMGGFADTQYF. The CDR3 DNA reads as TGTGCCAGCAGCTTAATGGGCGGTTTCGCAGATACGCAGTATTTT.

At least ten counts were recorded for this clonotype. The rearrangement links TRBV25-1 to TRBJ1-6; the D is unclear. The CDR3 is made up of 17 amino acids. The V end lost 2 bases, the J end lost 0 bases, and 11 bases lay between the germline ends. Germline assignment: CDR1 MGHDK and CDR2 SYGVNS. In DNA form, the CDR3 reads TGTGCCAGCAGTGAAGAGGGAAGGAGCTCCTATAATTCACCCCTCCACTTT. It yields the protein CASSEEGRSSYNSPLHF.

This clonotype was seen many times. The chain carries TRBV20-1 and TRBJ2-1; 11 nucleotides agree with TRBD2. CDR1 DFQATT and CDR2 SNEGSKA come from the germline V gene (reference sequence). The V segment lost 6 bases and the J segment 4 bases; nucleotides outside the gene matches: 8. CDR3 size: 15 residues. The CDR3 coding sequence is TGCAGTGCCGCCTCTAGCGGGGGGCCTTACAATGAGCAGTTCTTC. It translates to CSAASSGGPYNEQFF.